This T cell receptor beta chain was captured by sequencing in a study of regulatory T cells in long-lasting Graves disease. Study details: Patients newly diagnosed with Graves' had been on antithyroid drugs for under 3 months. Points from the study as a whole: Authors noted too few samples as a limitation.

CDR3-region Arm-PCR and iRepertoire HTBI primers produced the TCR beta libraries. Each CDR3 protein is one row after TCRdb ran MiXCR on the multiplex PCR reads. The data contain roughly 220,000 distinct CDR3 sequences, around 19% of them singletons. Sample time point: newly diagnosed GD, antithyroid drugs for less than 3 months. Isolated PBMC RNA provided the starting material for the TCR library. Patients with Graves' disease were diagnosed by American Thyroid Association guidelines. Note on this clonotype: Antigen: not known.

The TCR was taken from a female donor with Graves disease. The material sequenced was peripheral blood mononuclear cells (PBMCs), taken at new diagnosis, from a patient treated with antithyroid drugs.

The CDR3 DNA reads as TGTGCCAGCAGTTTATCCGGGGCTGAACAGCCCCAGCATTTT. Its translation: CASSLSGAEQPQHF. This chain links TRBV19 with TRBJ1-5, with D tentatively TRBD1 (5 bases). Germline CDR1 LNHDA, CDR2 SQIVND (reference sequence). V dropped 9 bases and J dropped 7 bases, with 19 bases sitting between them. The CDR3 consists of 14 residues.